The present T cell receptor (beta chain) was sequenced within a study of T-cell reconstitution after alpha-beta-depleted transplantation in children. This clonotype has a handful of counts. This sample's TCRbeta library carried unique molecular identifier barcodes. TCRdb used MiXCR to reprocess the PCR reads, holding one entry per CDR3 protein. The sample shows under 250,000 distinct CDR3 sequences, more than 20% of them seen only once. Germline assignment: CDR1 DFQATT and CDR2 SNEGSKA (reference sequence). V lost 3 bases to trimming and J lost 1 base, with 15 bases between them. This CDR3 region has 15 residues.

This sample comprised PBMCs, mostly from graft donor cells, obtained 360 days after TCRalphabeta/CD19-depleted stem cell transplant. The J gene is TRBJ1-2, the V gene TRBV20-1; D might be TRBD1 (5 bases). The clonotype originates from a female patient aged 2-15 years who had a stem cell transplant for congenital amegakaryocytic thrombocytopenia, so the T cells may come from the graft donor. CDR3 in DNA: TGCAGTGCTAGGGACCTCTGGGGCCATAACTATGGCTACACCTTC. Protein product: CSARDLWGHNYGYTF.